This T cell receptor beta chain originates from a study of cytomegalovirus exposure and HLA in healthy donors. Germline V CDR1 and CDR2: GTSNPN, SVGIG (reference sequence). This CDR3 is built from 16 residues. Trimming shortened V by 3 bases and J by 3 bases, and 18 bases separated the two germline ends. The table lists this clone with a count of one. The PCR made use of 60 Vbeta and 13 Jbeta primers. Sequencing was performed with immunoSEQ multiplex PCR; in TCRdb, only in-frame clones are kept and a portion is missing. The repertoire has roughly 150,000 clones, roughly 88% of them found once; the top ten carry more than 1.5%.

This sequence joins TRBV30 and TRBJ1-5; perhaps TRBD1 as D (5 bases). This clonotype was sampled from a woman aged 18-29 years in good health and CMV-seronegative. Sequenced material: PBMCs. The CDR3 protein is CAWRKGSGPYNQPQHF. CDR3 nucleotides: TGTGCCTGGAGGAAAGGCTCAGGGCCGTACAATCAGCCCCAGCATTTT.